Listed below are T cell receptor beta chains from one sample, sequenced in a study of cytomegalovirus exposure and HLA in healthy donors. Sequencing used immunoSEQ multiplex PCR; TCRdb keeps in-frame clones, though not all of them. The repertoire holds about 110,000 clones, roughly 90% seen once, with about 2% in the top ten. The sample taken for sequencing was PBMCs. The receptors originated from a woman between 18 and 29 years old in good health and CMV-seronegative. Both conserved end residues are part of each CDR3. The D gene is left open where the match is weak. Size tells how often a clone was seen (once, few, many) or the class of an expanded clone, and some rows leave it out.

abundance,j_gene,d_gene,v_gene,CDR3nt,CDR3aa
-,TRBJ1-4,-,TRBV30,TGTGCCTGGAGGGGGCAGCCGAATGAAAAACTGTTTTTT,CAWRGQPNEKLFF
-,TRBJ1-1,-,TRBV5-1,TGCGCCAGCAGCCCCCCAGGCACTGGGAACACTGAAGCTTTCTTT,CASSPPGTGNTEAFF
-,TRBJ2-3,-,TRBV4-3,TGCGCCAGCAGCCAAGATGGGTTAGCCGCCGTTGGCACAGATACGCAGTATTTT,CASSQDGLAAVGTDTQYF
many,TRBJ2-7,-,TRBV6-1,TGTGCCAGCAGTGAAATGCGGTACGAGCAGTACTTC,CASSEMRYEQYF
-,TRBJ1-1,-,TRBV7-9,TGTGCCAGTACTCAAGAGGAGGGCACTGAAGCTTTCTTT,CASTQEEGTEAFF
-,TRBJ1-1,-,TRBV6-5,TGTGCCAGCAGTCACGTTGAGGGCCCCACTGAAGCTTTCTTT,CASSHVEGPTEAFF
-,TRBJ1-5,TRBD1,TRBV6-1,TGTGCCAGCAGTATCGACAGGGGGCACAATCAGCCCCAGCATTTT,CASSIDRGHNQPQHF
-,TRBJ1-1,TRBD1,TRBV4-2,TGTGCCAGCAGCCAAGATGGGACAGGGGAAGGCACTGAAGCTTTCTTT,CASSQDGTGEGTEAFF
-,TRBJ2-1,-,TRBV11-3,TGTGCCAGCAGCCTCGCCCGTAGCAATGAGCAGTTCTTC,CASSLARSNEQFF
-,TRBJ2-7,TRBD1,TRBV28,TGTGCCAGCAGTCCCCCGGGACAGGGATCCTACGAGCAGTACTTC,CASSPPGQGSYEQYF
-,TRBJ2-1,TRBD1,TRBV4-3,TGCGCCAGCAGCCAAGATGTTCTCACAGGGGATTACAATGAGCAGTTCTTC,CASSQDVLTGDYNEQFF
-,TRBJ2-1,TRBD2,TRBV12-5,TGTGCTAGTGGTTTGACCGGGGGGGAGCAGTTCTTC,CASGLTGGEQFF
-,TRBJ2-1,TRBD1,TRBV7-7,TGTGCTAGCAGCTTAGATCAGGGGGCGCGGGAGCAGTTCTTC,CASSLDQGAREQFF
-,TRBJ2-5,-,TRBV5-1,TGCGCCAGCAGCGCGACAGGTGCTGTCCAAGAGACCCAGTACTTC,CASSATGAVQETQYF
few,TRBJ1-2,-,TRBV5-4,TGTGCCAGCAGCTTTAAACAGCTCTATGGCTACACCTTC,CASSFKQLYGYTF
-,TRBJ2-1,TRBD2,TRBV7-2,TGTGCCAGCAGCTATATTGGGACTAGCGACAATGAGCAGTTCTTC,CASSYIGTSDNEQFF
-,TRBJ2-1,-,TRBV6-5,TGTGCCAGCAGTTACAAGGCGGGACGAACCTACAATGAGCAGTTCTTC,CASSYKAGRTYNEQFF
-,TRBJ2-3,-,TRBV4-3,TGCGCCGCGATCCAAAGCGCGAGCACAGATACGCAGTATTTT,CAAIQSASTDTQYF
once,TRBJ1-1,-,TRBV30,TGTGCCCGGGACGAGGGGGGGCCCAAAATGAACACTGAAGCTTTCTTT,CARDEGGPKMNTEAFF